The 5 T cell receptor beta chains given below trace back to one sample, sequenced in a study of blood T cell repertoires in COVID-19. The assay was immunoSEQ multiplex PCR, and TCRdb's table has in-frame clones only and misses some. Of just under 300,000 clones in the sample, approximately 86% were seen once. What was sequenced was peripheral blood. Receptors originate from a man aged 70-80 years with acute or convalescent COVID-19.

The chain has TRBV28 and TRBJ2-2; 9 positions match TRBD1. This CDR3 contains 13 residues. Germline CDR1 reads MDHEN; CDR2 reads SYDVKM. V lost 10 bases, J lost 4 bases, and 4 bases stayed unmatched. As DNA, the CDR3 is TGTGCCATAAAGACAGGGGGCACCGGGGAGCTGTTTTTT. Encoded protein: CAIKTGGTGELFF.

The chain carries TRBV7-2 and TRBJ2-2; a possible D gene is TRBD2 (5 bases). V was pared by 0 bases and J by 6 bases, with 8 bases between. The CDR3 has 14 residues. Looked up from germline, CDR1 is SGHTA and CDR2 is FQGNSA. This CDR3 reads CASSLALAAGELFF. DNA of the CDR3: TGTGCCAGCAGCTTAGCCCTAGCTGCCGGGGAGCTGTTTTTT.

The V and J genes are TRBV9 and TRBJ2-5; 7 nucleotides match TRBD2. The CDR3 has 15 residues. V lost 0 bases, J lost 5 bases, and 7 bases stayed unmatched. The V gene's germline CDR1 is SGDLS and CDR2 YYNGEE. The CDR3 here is CASSVGFGGLETQYF. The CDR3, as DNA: TGTGCCAGCAGCGTAGGATTCGGGGGGTTGGAGACCCAGTACTTC.

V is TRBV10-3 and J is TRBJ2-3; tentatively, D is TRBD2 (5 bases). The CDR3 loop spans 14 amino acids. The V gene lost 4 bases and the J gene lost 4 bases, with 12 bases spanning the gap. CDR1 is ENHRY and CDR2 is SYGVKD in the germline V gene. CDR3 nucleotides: TGTGCCATCAGTGGAGAAGCTAGCTCAGATACGCAGTATTTT. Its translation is CAISGEASSDTQYF.

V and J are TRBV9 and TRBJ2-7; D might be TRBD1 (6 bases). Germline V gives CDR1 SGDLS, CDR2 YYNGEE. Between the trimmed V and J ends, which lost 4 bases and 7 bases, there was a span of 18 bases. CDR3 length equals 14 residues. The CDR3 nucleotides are TGTGCCAGCAGCTTCGTGACAGGACCGCGGGAGCAGTACTTC. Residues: CASSFVTGPREQYF.